This T cell receptor (beta chain) was sequenced for a study of T cells in Graves' hyperthyroidism and ophthalmopathy. TCR beta CDR3 regions were amplified from RNA. A set of HTBI primers served as the primers for a first-round RT-PCR of the TCR CDR3. Each CDR3 protein gets one entry after TCRdb re-called the multiplex PCR reads with MiXCR. The profile shows approximately 610,000 distinct CDR3 sequences, approximately 16% of them singletons. With V trimmed by 4 bases and J by 4 bases, 5 bases remained unmatched. The CDR3 runs to 13 residues. Germline V gene data show CDR1 as SQVTM and CDR2 as ANQGSEA. The clonotype comes from a woman aged 18-29 years with Graves' hyperthyroidism. The sample taken for sequencing was blood. The chain employs TRBV29-1 and TRBJ2-7, with 9 bases fitting TRBD2. CDR3 region: CSVVPSGIYEQYF. The CDR3 nucleotides are TGCAGCGTTGTCCCTAGCGGGATATACGAGCAGTACTTC.